A single T cell receptor beta chain is shown here with its context. This sample was taken from a study of blood T cells in healthy people across ages. Germline CDR1 MDHEN, CDR2 SYDVKM. V gave up 2 bases and J gave up 4 bases; unmatched junction bases: 8. The CDR3 sequence is 16 residues long. A second about 7 to 11 cycle PCR used barcoded and J-beta primers. TCRdb passed the 5' RACE reads through MiXCR, listing each CDR3 protein once. This table has about 1.4 million distinct CDR3 sequences, around 59% appearing once. This rearrangement joins TRBV28 to TRBJ2-1, with 7 bases identical to TRBD2. The sequenced sample consisted of blood. This clonotype was sampled from a man aged 18 to 29 in good health. CDR3 loop: CASSLAFLAEYNEQFF. Written as DNA, the CDR3 is TGTGCCAGCAGTTTAGCTTTTCTAGCGGAGTACAATGAGCAGTTCTTC.